This is a list of T cell receptor beta chains from one sample in a study of T cells after yellow fever vaccination. Via MiXCR, TCRdb re-called the 5' RACE reads, giving one row per CDR3 protein. The sample includes roughly 520,000 distinct CDR3 sequences, around a fifth of them seen just once. This material consisted of PBMCs, taken around 3 weeks after the first yellow fever vaccination. The receptors shown here come from a man younger than 35 who received the YFV17D yellow fever vaccine. CDR3s include the opening cysteine and the closing phenylalanine or tryptophan. Each record gives: D gene, CDR3 length, J gene, clone size, V gene, CDR3 protein, CDR3 DNA. D genes are given only for firm matches. Not all rows give a size; the values are once, few, many and, for expanded clones, a class.

D gene: -
CDR3 length: 12
J gene: TRBJ2-5
clone size: -
V gene: TRBV27
CDR3 protein: CASSSSGETQYF
CDR3 DNA: TGTGCCAGCAGTTCATCGGGAGAGACCCAGTACTTC

D gene: TRBD1
CDR3 length: 15
J gene: TRBJ1-2
clone size: -
V gene: TRBV7-2
CDR3 protein: CASRMVGTGKLGYTF
CDR3 DNA: TGTGCCAGCAGAATGGTCGGGACAGGGAAGTTAGGCTACACCTTC

D gene: TRBD1
CDR3 length: 15
J gene: TRBJ2-5
clone size: once
V gene: TRBV27
CDR3 protein: CASSLGTGGWETQYF
CDR3 DNA: TGTGCCAGCAGTTTAGGGACAGGGGGTTGGGAGACCCAGTACTTC

D gene: TRBD2
CDR3 length: 17
J gene: TRBJ2-2
clone size: -
V gene: TRBV28
CDR3 protein: CASSSGGIRSNTGELFF
CDR3 DNA: TGTGCCAGCTCTAGCGGGGGGATCAGATCGAACACCGGGGAGCTGTTTTTT

D gene: TRBD1
CDR3 length: 18
J gene: TRBJ2-1
clone size: -
V gene: TRBV5-6
CDR3 protein: CASSSDRPLPKNYNEQFF
CDR3 DNA: TGTGCCAGCAGCTCGGACAGGCCACTACCGAAAAACTACAATGAGCAGTTCTTC

D gene: TRBD1
CDR3 length: 16
J gene: TRBJ1-5
clone size: -
V gene: TRBV27
CDR3 protein: CASSTIPGQGNQPQHF
CDR3 DNA: TGTGCCAGCAGCACTATCCCGGGACAGGGAAATCAGCCCCAGCATTTT

D gene: TRBD2
CDR3 length: 16
J gene: TRBJ2-7
clone size: -
V gene: TRBV2
CDR3 protein: CASSEAGAGGNYEQYF
CDR3 DNA: TGTGCCAGCAGTGAAGCAGGAGCGGGGGGCAACTACGAGCAGTACTTC

D gene: -
CDR3 length: 14
J gene: TRBJ2-3
clone size: many
V gene: TRBV5-1
CDR3 protein: CASSIGLPTDTQYF
CDR3 DNA: TGCGCCAGCAGCATCGGACTACCCACAGATACGCAGTATTTT

D gene: TRBD2
CDR3 length: 18
J gene: TRBJ2-1
clone size: -
V gene: TRBV6-2/TRBV6-3
CDR3 protein: CASRGLAGPLSSYNEQFF
CDR3 DNA: TGTGCCAGCCGGGGACTAGCGGGGCCCTTGAGCTCCTACAATGAGCAGTTCTTC

D gene: -
CDR3 length: 16
J gene: TRBJ2-7
clone size: -
V gene: TRBV5-1
CDR3 protein: CASSLVRGWASYEQYF
CDR3 DNA: TGCGCCAGCAGCTTAGTTAGAGGCTGGGCCTCCTACGAGCAGTACTTC

D gene: TRBD1
CDR3 length: 15
J gene: TRBJ1-5
clone size: few
V gene: TRBV18
CDR3 protein: CASSQTGGADQPQHF
CDR3 DNA: TGTGCCAGCTCACAGACAGGGGGCGCGGATCAGCCCCAGCATTTT

D gene: -
CDR3 length: 12
J gene: TRBJ1-2
clone size: few
V gene: TRBV9
CDR3 protein: CASSDSDYGYTF
CDR3 DNA: TGTGCCAGCAGCGACAGCGACTATGGCTACACCTTC

D gene: -
CDR3 length: 17
J gene: TRBJ2-5
clone size: -
V gene: TRBV6-2/TRBV6-3
CDR3 protein: CASSSTLSASFQETQYF
CDR3 DNA: TGTGCCAGCAGTTCGACTTTGAGCGCCTCCTTCCAAGAGACCCAGTACTTC

D gene: -
CDR3 length: 14
J gene: TRBJ2-3
clone size: -
V gene: TRBV10-2
CDR3 protein: CASSASYSTDTQYF
CDR3 DNA: TGCGCCAGCAGTGCATCCTATAGCACAGATACGCAGTATTTT

D gene: -
CDR3 length: 14
J gene: TRBJ2-1
clone size: few
V gene: TRBV6-1
CDR3 protein: CATDPMGPYNEQFF
CDR3 DNA: TGTGCCACCGATCCTATGGGACCCTACAATGAGCAGTTCTTC